The present entry profiles one T cell receptor beta chain with its context. The sample holds a few counts of this clonotype. This clone's antigen is unknown. No base quality values were provided; no much bigger clone lies one nucleotide off. The intended sense of this specimen's time point label: newly diagnosed GD, antithyroid drugs for less than 3 months. RNA was extracted from PBMCs in TRIzol for both TCR sequencing and RNA sequencing. Graves' disease was diagnosed according to American Thyroid Association guidelines. Recruitment of patients was carried out at an endocrinology department in Xi'an, China. Each patient gave around 9 milliliters of peripheral blood, collected in an EDTA anticoagulant tube. Ficoll Paque Plus density gradient separation was used to isolate PBMCs, and no additional T cell sorting was done. An Agilent 2100 Bioanalyzer and agarose gel were used to check RNA quality, while a NanoDrop 2000 measured RNA concentration.

Receptor libraries were prepared by multiplex PCR. The sample was run on an Illumina HiSeq 4000. To build TCR beta libraries, CDR3 regions were amplified by Arm-PCR using iRepertoire HTBI primers. Gel purification was performed on PCR products prior to sequencing. Per the original workflow: Gene usage analysis of CDR3 amino acid clonotypes used the 60 to 75 TRBV and more than 13 TRBJ segments found across samples. Filtered high-quality paired reads were merged into contigs using COPE and FqMerger. Contigs were aligned with BLAST to IMGT TRBV, TRBD and TRBJ reference genes, and CDR3 was defined per IMGT. Highly expanded clones were defined as clonotypes with a frequency above 0.1%. Shannon entropy was used to measure repertoire diversity, and the Gini coefficient was used to measure V-J evenness. A clonotype found in more than one individual was treated as public. TCRdb reanalyzed the raw reads on its own, using fastp at Q25 for trimming and MiXCR for clone calling, and kept in-frame beta chains. Entries that share a CDR3 protein sequence are merged under the most common genes and DNA. These V and J calls rely on TCRdb rather than the paper's analysis. For this sample there are hundreds of thousands of distinct CDR3 sequences; approximately 16% appear just once. The ten top clones hold approximately 7.8% of the sample.

These data come from a study of regulatory T cells in long-lasting Graves disease listed by TCRdb under 2021. The study in broad terms: Patients with newly diagnosed Graves' disease had been on antithyroid drugs for under 3 months. The study was conducted in China and was registered as a clinical trial. Peripheral blood TCR sequencing and RNA sequencing compared persistent Graves' disease patients with newly diagnosed Graves' disease patients. A total of approximately 35 samples were covered by TCR sequencing, comprising around 13 persistent and some 20 newly diagnosed Graves' disease patients.

General conclusions and limits of the study: Persistent disease showed preferential use of TRBV28, TRBJ1-2 and TRBJ2-5, whereas newly diagnosed disease favored TRBV20-1 and TRBJ2-1. Lower TCR Shannon entropy and fewer highly expanded clones were observed in persistent Graves' disease patients than in newly diagnosed patients, which suggested clonal expansion. The authors acknowledged the small sample size as a limitation that may reduce accuracy. Sequencing and analysis were limited to the TCR beta chain. Because the primary lesion, thyroid tissue, could not be accessed, the study looked at peripheral blood alone. Persistent patients shared more public clonotypes among themselves (2,741) than newly diagnosed patients did (approximately 970).

The V and J ends are trimmed by 2 bases and 7 bases, leaving 13 bases between them. The CDR3 numbers 14 residues from cysteine through phenylalanine. Only the CDR3 DNA is retained, 42 bases long and in frame from the first base. CDR1 and CDR2 are drawn from the germline V gene: SGHDT, YYEEEE. This same sample was also part of a study on T cells in Graves' hyperthyroidism and ophthalmopathy. In that second paper, the authors write: Stable Graves' hyperthyroidism was defined as no progression to ophthalmopathy during 18 months of follow-up. Hyperthyroidism patients were aged 18 to 65 years and newly diagnosed, with disease duration of less than 2 months. Exclusion was applied to patients with uncontrolled infections, other autoimmune diseases, pregnancy or lactation. Diagnoses were established on the basis of clinical symptoms, serum thyroxine and TRAb, thyroid ultrasound, and orbital computed tomography. A first-round RT-PCR of the TCR CDR3 used the HTBI primer set with the Qiagen OneStep RT-PCR kit. Most expanded thyroid clonotypes (frequency above 0.001) were also found in blood, which suggests that blood repertoires may mirror thyroid immune responses. Ophthalmopathy was separated from stable hyperthyroidism by a 13 V-J signature model, with around 88% sensitivity and 81% to 82% specificity obtained in cross-validation and 80%/75% obtained in testing. In validation, the model predicted progression to ophthalmopathy with just under 71% sensitivity and approximately 78% specificity, a median of about 6 months before onset. A discovery cohort of about 100 patients, 43 with Graves' ophthalmopathy and under 60 with stable Graves' hyperthyroidism, was used to find distinguishing TCR V-J signatures. Prospective prediction of ophthalmopathy was tested in an independent validation cohort consisting of 18 to 20 hyperthyroidism patients and around 16 patients who later progressed to ophthalmopathy. The 95 to 100 discovery patients were randomly divided into training and test sets at a 7:3 ratio. The study also compared thyroid tissue and blood T-cell repertoires from a handful of Graves' hyperthyroidism patients. After blood sampling, hyperthyroidism patients were treated with methimazole at a starting dose of 30 mg daily, and ophthalmopathy patients were treated with high-dose intravenous methylprednisolone. A second multiplex PCR round built the libraries, followed by size selection and purification. The libraries were sequenced on an Illumina HiSeq2000 using paired-end 100 bp reads. SOAPnuke was used to process the raw data, with reads discarded if the reads contained adapters or uncalled bases, had a mean Phred below 15, or lacked an exact constant-primer or identifier match. High-quality paired reads were merged with COPE v1.2.5, and unique nucleotide sequences were defined as clonotypes. MiTCR v1.1 was used to align clonotypes to the IMGT TRBV, TRBD and TRBJ reference segments. The analysis included only V-J combinations with a frequency above 0.0001, which together covered roughly 99% of the repertoires. The TCS score was defined as F50 (clonal expansion) divided by E x V (chaos), with BLOSUM62-based TCRdist calculated between CDR3 peptides within each V-J. Welch's t-statistics and random forest reduced several hundred V-J features to about 13, which were used in a naive Bayes classifier (R e1071). No statistical method was used to fix the sample size in advance, and group allocation was not hidden from the investigators. TCR Vbeta CDR3 sequencing of some 140 peripheral blood samples (over 40 ophthalmopathy, roughly 74 hyperthyroidism and around 17 progressor patients) is reported in the paper.

The sequence derives from a woman aged 40-49 years with Graves disease. Donor details come from another sample of the same person, matched by shared clones. The sample here was peripheral blood mononuclear cells (PBMCs), taken at new diagnosis, from a patient treated with antithyroid drugs. The sequence links TRBV5-6 to TRBJ2-1, with the D gene uncertain. The CDR3 has the sequence CASSFPNEINEQFF. The nucleotides read TGTGCCAGCAGCTTCCCCAATGAGATAAATGAGCAGTTCTTC. With the rest looked up from the reference TRBV5-6 and TRBJ2-1 genes rather than sequenced, the full variable domain is DAGVTQSPTHLIKTRGQQVTLRCSPKSGHDTVSWYQQALGQGPQFIFQYYEEEERQRGNFPDRFSGHQFPNYSSELNVNALLLGDSALYLCASSFPNEINEQFFGPGTRLTVL.